One T cell receptor (beta chain) is described in this entry. This sample stems from a study of blood T cell repertoires in COVID-19. Study overall: Material from acute and convalescent COVID-19 was sourced from the United States, Italy and Spain. T cells, B-cell-depleted T cells, or PBMCs provided the cDNA or gDNA that served as material.

Under the authors' procedure: Amplifying reference gene primers gave estimates of nucleated cell counts. Measured with immunoSEQ multiplex PCR; TCRdb has only the in-frame clones, and not every one. Clonal size and the V and J genes are those of that table, whereas D and trimming came from the DNA. This sample carries some 110,000 clones, roughly 90% of them seen once, and the ten largest clones take over 7%. The CDR3 has 8 residues. The V end lost 8 bases, the J end lost 12 bases, and 7 bases lay between the germline ends. Germline CDR1 and CDR2: SNHLY and FYNNEI. The TCR originated in a human donor in a cohort sampled during active COVID-19. Material for sequencing was peripheral blood. This sequence joins TRBV2 and TRBJ1-2; D gene uncertain. CDR3 DNA: TGTGCCAGCGGGCCCGACACCTTC. This translates into CASGPDTF. The whole variable domain, filled in from reference TRBV2 and TRBJ1-2, reads EPEVTQTPSHQVTQMGQEVILRCVPISNHLYFYWYRQILGQKVEFLVSFYNNEISEKSEIFDDQFSVERPDGSNFTLKIRSTKLEDSAMYFCASGPDTFGSGTRLTVV.